This TCR beta chain was observed in a study of PD-1 blockade in classical Hodgkin lymphoma. General study results and limits: Lower baseline TCR diversity was reported for newly diagnosed patients than for healthy donors. Factors driving the repertoire differences, possibly disease activity or prior therapy, remain undefined.

Time point here: newly diagnosed, previously untreated cHL patient sample. Magnetic negative selection was used to purify CD4+ T cells from thawed PBMCs. Comparison came from newly diagnosed, untreated classical Hodgkin lymphoma PBMCs. This table comes from immunoSEQ multiplex PCR, and its TCRdb copy is limited to in-frame clones, with some not included. The table lists some 21,000 clones, roughly four fifths of them singletons. Germline V gene data show CDR1 as SGHTA and CDR2 as FQGNSA. Trimming shortened V by 1 base and J by 10 bases, and 5 bases separated the two germline ends. The CDR3 sequence is 11 residues long. Remarks on this clone: Its antigen is unknown.

This chain links TRBV7-2 with TRBJ2-1; D unresolved. The material sequenced was CD4+ T cells from blood. This receptor was obtained from a human donor with classical Hodgkin lymphoma. CDR3 sequence: CASSLEHEQFF. The CDR3 region has the DNA TGTGCCAGCAGCTTAGAACACGAGCAGTTCTTC.